Presented here are 14 T cell receptor beta chains from one specimen sequenced in a study of blood T cells in healthy people across ages. A J-beta primer mix and a sample-barcoded 5' primer were used in a second PCR of about 7 to 12 cycles. From the 5' RACE reads, TCRdb called clonotypes with MiXCR, one entry per CDR3 protein. The data hold about 760,000 distinct CDR3 sequences, with around 25% observed a single time. The sample was also reused in another study, on T cells of mothers and their children.

Material for sequencing was blood. The receptors shown here come from a boy under 18 in good health.

This chain connects TRBV28 to TRBJ2-6, with 7 bases that match TRBD1. The V gene end was trimmed by 2 bases and the J gene end by 5 bases; junction bases not matched to a gene: 6. This CDR3 contains 16 residues. Germline V gene lookup returns CDR1 MDHEN and CDR2 SYDVKM. The CDR3 protein is CASSLQDRARANVLTF. The CDR3 DNA reads TGTGCCAGCAGTTTACAAGACAGGGCTCGGGCCAACGTCCTGACTTTC.

The chain combines TRBV24-1 with TRBJ2-5, with D unresolved. The CDR3 has 12 residues. The V and J ends lost 9 bases and 0 bases respectively, with 7 bases between them. The V gene's germline CDR1 is KGHDR and CDR2 SFDVKD. The CDR3 region is CATSGDQETQYF. CDR3 sequence (DNA): TGTGCCACCTCCGGTGACCAAGAGACCCAGTACTTC.

This clonotype was observed a few times. The genes are TRBV6-1 and TRBJ2-3, with 9 bases fitting TRBD1. This CDR3 is built from 15 residues. Trimming removed 2 bases from V and 2 bases from J; junction bases left unmatched: 2. CDR1 MNHNS and CDR2 SASEGT come from the germline V gene. As DNA, the CDR3 is TGTGCCAGCAGTGAATGGACAGGGGTCACAGATACGCAGTATTTT. This encodes CASSEWTGVTDTQYF.

This clonotype occurred a few times. This chain connects TRBV28 to TRBJ2-7; weak D call: TRBD1 (6 bases). Trimming removed 5 bases at V and 4 bases at J, with 15 bases between. The germline V gene has CDR1 MDHEN and CDR2 SYDVKM. The CDR3 has 14 amino acids. CDR3 residues: CASSPRDIAYEQYF. CDR3 bases: TGTGCCAGCAGTCCCCGGGACATTGCTTACGAGCAGTACTTC.

The V and J genes are TRBV7-9 and TRBJ2-1, with D uncertain. The CDR3 contains 14 residues. V lost 4 bases, J lost 0 bases, and 7 bases lay in between. Germline V CDR1 and CDR2: SEHNR, FQNEAQ (reference sequence). The CDR3 DNA follows: TGTGCCAGCAGCTCTACCCACTCCTACAATGAGCAGTTCTTC. Translating it yields CASSSTHSYNEQFF.

This clonotype was counted only a few times. The chain is built from TRBV5-1 and TRBJ2-5, with 8 nucleotides matching TRBD1. The germline CDR1 and CDR2 sequences are SGHRS and YFSETQ. The V and J ends lost 3 bases and 0 bases, in that order; junction bases with no gene match: 13. This CDR3 has 18 amino acids. The CDR3 sequence is CASSYSFGRDRNQETQYF. The CDR3 DNA reads as TGCGCCAGCAGCTATAGCTTCGGCCGGGACAGGAACCAAGAGACCCAGTACTTC.

The chain is built from TRBV10-3 and TRBJ2-3, with a tentative D call TRBD1 (7 bases). This CDR3 region has 13 residues. The V end lost 6 bases, the J end lost 5 bases, and 12 bases lay between the germline ends. Per the germline V gene, CDR1 is ENHRY and CDR2 is SYGVKD. The CDR3 loop is CAISQGGGDTQYF. The CDR3 DNA follows: TGTGCCATCAGCCAGGGGGGTGGAGATACGCAGTATTTT.

This clonotype has only a few counts. V is TRBV5-6 and J is TRBJ2-5, with no clear D. Gene TRBJ2-1 matches the end of the DNA better, so the J call may be wrong. The CDR3 has 15 residues. Germline lookup yields CDR1 SGHDT and CDR2 YYEEEE. The CDR3 region has the DNA TGTGCCAGCAGCTTCGCCGGTTCCACCTACAATGAGCAGTTCTTC. It specifies CASSFAGSTYNEQFF.

The V call is TRBV7-4, the J call TRBJ2-7; D perhaps matches TRBD1 (6 bases). This CDR3 is 15 amino acids long. Trimming took off 5 bases at V and 3 bases at J, with 17 bases between the two ends. Germline V CDR1 and CDR2: SGHVT, SQSDAQ. Written as DNA, the CDR3 is TGTGCCAGCAGCCCTCGGCGGGCAGGGGACTACGAGCAGTACTTC. The encoded protein is CASSPRRAGDYEQYF.

This clonotype was seen only a few times. CDR3 coding DNA: TGTGCCAGCAGCCCTGGGACAGATTCTAACTATGGCTACACCTTC. Protein sequence: CASSPGTDSNYGYTF. J is TRBJ1-2 and V is TRBV12-3 or TRBV12-4; 7 nucleotides align to TRBD1. This CDR3 spans 15 amino acids. J lost 0 bases, V lost 6 bases, and 7 bases had no gene match.

The CDR3 here is CASSFSTTWDRGNTIYF. CDR3 in DNA: TGTGCCAGCAGCTTCTCGACTACCTGGGACCGTGGAAACACCATATATTTT. This sequence joins TRBV5-5 and TRBJ1-3, with D possibly being TRBD1 (5 bases). This CDR3 contains 17 residues. Deletions cut 2 bases from V and 3 bases from J, with 18 bases between. Germline V gene lookup returns CDR1 SGHKS and CDR2 YYEKEE (reference sequence). Drawing the rest from reference TRBV5-5 and TRBJ1-3, the complete variable domain is DAGVTQSPTHLIKTRGQQVTLRCSPISGHKSVSWYQQVLGQGPQFIFQYYEKEERGRGNFPDRFSARQFPNYSSELNVNALLLGDSALYLCASSFSTTWDRGNTIYFGEGSWLTVV.

The chain joins TRBV12-3 or TRBV12-4 to TRBJ2-5; D ambiguous. This CDR3 contains 11 residues. With 6 bases removed from V and 5 bases from J, the gap between germline ends came to 7 bases. The CDR3, as DNA: TGTGCCAGCAGGAAAAGGGAGACCCAGTACTTC. Translating gives CASRKRETQYF.

The sample holds a few counts of this clonotype. This chain uses TRBV7-9 with TRBJ2-5; D remains ambiguous. Trimming removed 6 bases from V and 5 bases from J, with 16 bases in between. CDR3 length: 14 amino acids. Per the germline V gene, CDR1 is SEHNR and CDR2 is FQNEAQ (reference sequence). CDR3 amino acids: CASRPQGPGETQYF. Here the CDR3 DNA reads TGTGCCAGCAGACCCCAAGGCCCCGGGGAGACCCAGTACTTC.

The CDR3 bases are TGTGCCAGCAGTCTTTTGGGTGATTGGGAGACCCAGTACTTC. Amino acid sequence: CASSLLGDWETQYF. The V gene is TRBV12-3 or TRBV12-4, the J gene TRBJ2-5; D is unclear. This CDR3 has 14 amino acids. The ends were cut back, 5 bases at V and 5 bases at J, with 15 bases in the middle.